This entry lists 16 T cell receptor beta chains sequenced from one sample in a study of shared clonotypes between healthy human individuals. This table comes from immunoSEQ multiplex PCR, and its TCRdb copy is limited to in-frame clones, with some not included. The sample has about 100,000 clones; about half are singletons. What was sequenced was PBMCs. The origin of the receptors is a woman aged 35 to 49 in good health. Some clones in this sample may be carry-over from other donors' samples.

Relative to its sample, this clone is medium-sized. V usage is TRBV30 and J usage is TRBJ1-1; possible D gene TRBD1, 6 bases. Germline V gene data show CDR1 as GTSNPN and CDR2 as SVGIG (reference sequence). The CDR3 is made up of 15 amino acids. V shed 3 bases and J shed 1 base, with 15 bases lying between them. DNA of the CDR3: TGTGCCTGGAGCCTTGGACAGAAAAAGAACACTGAAGCTTTCTTT. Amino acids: CAWSLGQKKNTEAFF.

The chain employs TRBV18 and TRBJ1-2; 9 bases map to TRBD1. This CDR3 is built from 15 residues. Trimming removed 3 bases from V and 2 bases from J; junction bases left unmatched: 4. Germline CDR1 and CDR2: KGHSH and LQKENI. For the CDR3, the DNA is TGTGCCAGCTCACCGGGGACAGGGCCCAACTATGGCTACACCTTC. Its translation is CASSPGTGPNYGYTF.

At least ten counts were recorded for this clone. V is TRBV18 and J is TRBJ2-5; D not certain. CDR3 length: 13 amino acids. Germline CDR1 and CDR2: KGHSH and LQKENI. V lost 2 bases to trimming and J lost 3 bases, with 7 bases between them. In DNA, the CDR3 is TGTGCCAGCTCACCAAACGGAGAAGAGACCCAGTACTTC. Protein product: CASSPNGEETQYF.

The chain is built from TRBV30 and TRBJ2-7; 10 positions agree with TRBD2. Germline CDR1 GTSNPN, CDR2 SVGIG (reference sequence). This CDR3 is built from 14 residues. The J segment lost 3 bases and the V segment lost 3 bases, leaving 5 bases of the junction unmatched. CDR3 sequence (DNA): TGTGCCTGGAGCGGGGGGACTAGCGACTACGAGCAGTACTTC. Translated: CAWSGGTSDYEQYF. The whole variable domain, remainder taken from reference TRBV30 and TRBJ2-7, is SQTIHQWPATLVQPVGSPLSLECTVEGTSNPNLYWYRQAAGRGLQLLFYSVGIGQISSEVPQNLSASRPQDRQFILSSKKLLLSDSGFYLCAWSGGTSDYEQYFGPGTRLTVT.

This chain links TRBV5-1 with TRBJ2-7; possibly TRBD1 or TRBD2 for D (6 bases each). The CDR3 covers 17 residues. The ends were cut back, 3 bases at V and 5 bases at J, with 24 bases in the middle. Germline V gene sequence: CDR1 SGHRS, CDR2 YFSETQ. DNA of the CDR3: TGCGCCAGCAGCTACCCCCCCCGAGGAGGGGGAGCGGACGAGCAGTACTTC. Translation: CASSYPPRGGGADEQYF.

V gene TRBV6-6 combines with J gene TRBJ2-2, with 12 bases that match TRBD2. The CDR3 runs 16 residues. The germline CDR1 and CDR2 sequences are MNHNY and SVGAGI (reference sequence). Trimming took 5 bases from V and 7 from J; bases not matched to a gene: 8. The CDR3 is CASSPRLAGANGELFF. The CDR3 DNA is TGTGCCAGCAGTCCGAGACTAGCGGGAGCGAACGGGGAGCTGTTTTTT.

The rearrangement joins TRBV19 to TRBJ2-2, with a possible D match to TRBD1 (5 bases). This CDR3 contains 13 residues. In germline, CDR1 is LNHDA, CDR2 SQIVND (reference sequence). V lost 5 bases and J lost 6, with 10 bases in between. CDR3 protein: CASSAQGPGELFF. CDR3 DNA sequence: TGTGCCAGTAGTGCGCAGGGTCCCGGGGAGCTGTTTTTT. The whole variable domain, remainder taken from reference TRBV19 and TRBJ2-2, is DGGITQSPKYLFRKEGQNVTLSCEQNLNHDAMYWYRQDPGQGLRLIYYSQIVNDFQKGDIAEGYSVSREKKESFPLTVTSAQKNPTAFYLCASSAQGPGELFFGEGSRLTVL.

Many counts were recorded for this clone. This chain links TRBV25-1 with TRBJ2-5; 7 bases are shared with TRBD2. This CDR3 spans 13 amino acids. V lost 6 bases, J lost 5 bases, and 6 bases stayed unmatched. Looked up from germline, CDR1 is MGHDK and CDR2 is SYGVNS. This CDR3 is CASSRGDRETQYF. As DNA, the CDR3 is TGTGCCAGCAGCCGGGGGGACCGGGAGACCCAGTACTTC.

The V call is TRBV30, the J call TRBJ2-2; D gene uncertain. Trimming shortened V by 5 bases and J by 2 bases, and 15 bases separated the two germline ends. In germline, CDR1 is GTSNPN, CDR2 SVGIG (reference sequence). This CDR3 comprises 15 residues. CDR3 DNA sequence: TGTGCCTGGGGAAAGGCCCGGCTTAACACCGGGGAGCTGTTTTTT. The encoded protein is CAWGKARLNTGELFF.

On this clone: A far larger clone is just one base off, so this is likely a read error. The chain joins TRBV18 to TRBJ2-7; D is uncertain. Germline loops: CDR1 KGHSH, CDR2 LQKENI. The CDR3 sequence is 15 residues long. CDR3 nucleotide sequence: TGTACCAGCTCACCACCGGTCCGATCTACTTACGAGCAGTACTTC. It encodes CTSSPPVRSTYEQYF.

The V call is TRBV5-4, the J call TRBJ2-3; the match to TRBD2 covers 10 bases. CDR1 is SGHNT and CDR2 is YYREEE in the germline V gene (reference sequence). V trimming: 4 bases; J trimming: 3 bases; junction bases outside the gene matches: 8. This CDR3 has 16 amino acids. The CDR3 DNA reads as TGTGCCAGCAGCCCTCTAGCGGGAGAGGTAACAGATACGCAGTATTTT. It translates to CASSPLAGEVTDTQYF.

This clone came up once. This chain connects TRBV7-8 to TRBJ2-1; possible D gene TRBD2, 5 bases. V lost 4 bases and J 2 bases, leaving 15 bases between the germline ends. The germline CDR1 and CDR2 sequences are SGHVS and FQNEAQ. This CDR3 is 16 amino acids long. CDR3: CASSSAPRTPYNEQFF. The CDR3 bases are TGTGCCAGCAGCTCGGCCCCCCGGACTCCCTACAATGAGCAGTTCTTC.

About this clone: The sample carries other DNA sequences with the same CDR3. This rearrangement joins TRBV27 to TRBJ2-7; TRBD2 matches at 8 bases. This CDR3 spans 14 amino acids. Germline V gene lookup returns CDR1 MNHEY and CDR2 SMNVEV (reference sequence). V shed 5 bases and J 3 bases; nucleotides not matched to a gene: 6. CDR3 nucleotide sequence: TGTGCCAGCAGTCTAGCGGGCCCTAACTACGAGCAGTACTTC. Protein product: CASSLAGPNYEQYF.

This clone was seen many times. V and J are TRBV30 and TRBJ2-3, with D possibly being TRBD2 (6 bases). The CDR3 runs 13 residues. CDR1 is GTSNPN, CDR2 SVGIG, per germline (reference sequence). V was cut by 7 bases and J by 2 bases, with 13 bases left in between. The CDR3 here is CASRRGITDTQYF. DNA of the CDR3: TGTGCCTCCCGGCGCGGGATCACAGATACGCAGTATTTT.

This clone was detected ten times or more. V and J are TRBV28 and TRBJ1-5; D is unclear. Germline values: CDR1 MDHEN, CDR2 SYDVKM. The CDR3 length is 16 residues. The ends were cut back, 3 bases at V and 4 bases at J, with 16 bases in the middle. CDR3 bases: TGTGCCAGCAGTTTGACCAGCCGCATCCCAAATCAGCCCCAGCATTTT. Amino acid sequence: CASSLTSRIPNQPQHF.

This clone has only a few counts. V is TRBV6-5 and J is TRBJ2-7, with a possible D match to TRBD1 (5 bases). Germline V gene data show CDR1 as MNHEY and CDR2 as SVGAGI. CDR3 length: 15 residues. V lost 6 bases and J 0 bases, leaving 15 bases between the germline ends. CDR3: CASRKGVLGSYEQYF. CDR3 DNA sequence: TGTGCCAGCAGGAAAGGGGTGCTGGGCTCCTACGAGCAGTACTTC.